This TCR beta chain was recovered during a study of cytomegalovirus exposure and HLA in healthy donors. Study-wide points: A link between a missense DCLRE1C variant and TCR beta V- and J-gene trimming emerged from a later analysis. Analyses of presence/absence relied on an assumption of roughly uniform sequencing depth across donors.

The trim removed 6 bases at V and 7 bases at J, leaving 10 bases unmatched. There are 14 residues in the CDR3. Germline CDR1 SQVTM, CDR2 ANQGSEA. Details on this clone: No antigen is known for it.

PCR employed 60 Vbeta and 13 Jbeta primers. Clones were sequenced by immunoSEQ multiplex PCR, and TCRdb holds only the in-frame ones, with some missing. The sample gives around 190,000 clones, about 85% of which show up once; 1% to 1.4% is in the top ten. The TCR comes from a boy between 2 and 15 years old in good health and CMV-seronegative. The chain employs TRBV29-1 and TRBJ1-2, with 11 bases that match TRBD1. The material sequenced was PBMCs. In DNA, the CDR3 is TGCAGCGTGGGACTGGACAGGGGGCGACTTGGCTACACCTTC. Amino acids: CSVGLDRGRLGYTF.